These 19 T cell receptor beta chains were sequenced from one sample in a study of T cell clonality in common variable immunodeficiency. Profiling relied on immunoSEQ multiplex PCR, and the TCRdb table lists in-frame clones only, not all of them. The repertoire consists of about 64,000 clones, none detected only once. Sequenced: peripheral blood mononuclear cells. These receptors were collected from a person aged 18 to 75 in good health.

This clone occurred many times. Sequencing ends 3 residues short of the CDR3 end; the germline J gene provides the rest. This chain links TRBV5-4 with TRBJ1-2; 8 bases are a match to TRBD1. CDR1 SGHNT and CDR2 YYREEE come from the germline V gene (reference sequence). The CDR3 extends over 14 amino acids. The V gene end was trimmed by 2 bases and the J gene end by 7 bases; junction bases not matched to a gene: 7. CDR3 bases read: TGTGCCAGCAGCTTTGGCTACGGGACAGGTGGC. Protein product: CASSFGYGTGG. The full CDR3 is CASSFGYGTGGYTF.

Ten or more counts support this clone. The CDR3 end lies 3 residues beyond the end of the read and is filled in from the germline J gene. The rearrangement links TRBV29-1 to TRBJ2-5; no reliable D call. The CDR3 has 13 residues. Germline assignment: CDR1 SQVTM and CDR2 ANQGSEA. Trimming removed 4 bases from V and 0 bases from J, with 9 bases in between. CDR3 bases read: TGCAGCGTTGTCCTAAGATACCAAGAGACC. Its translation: CSVVLRYQET. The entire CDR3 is CSVVLRYQETQYF.

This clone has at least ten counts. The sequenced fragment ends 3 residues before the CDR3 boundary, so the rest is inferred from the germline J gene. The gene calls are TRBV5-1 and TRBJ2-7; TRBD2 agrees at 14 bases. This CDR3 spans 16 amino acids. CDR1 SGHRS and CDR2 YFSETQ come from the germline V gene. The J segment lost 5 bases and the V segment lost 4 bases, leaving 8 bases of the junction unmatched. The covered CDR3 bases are TGCGCCAGCAGCCGAACCGGGACTAGCGGGAGAAACGAG. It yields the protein CASSRTGTSGRNE. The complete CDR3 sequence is CASSRTGTSGRNEQYF.

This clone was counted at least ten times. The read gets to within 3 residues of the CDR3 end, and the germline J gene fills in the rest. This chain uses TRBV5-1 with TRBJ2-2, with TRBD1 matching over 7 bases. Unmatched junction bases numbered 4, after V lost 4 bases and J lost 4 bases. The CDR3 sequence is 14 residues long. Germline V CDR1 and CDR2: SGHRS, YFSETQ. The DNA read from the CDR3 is TGCGCCAGCAGCACTGGACAGGCCACCGGGGAG. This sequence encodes CASSTGQATGE. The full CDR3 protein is CASSTGQATGELFF.

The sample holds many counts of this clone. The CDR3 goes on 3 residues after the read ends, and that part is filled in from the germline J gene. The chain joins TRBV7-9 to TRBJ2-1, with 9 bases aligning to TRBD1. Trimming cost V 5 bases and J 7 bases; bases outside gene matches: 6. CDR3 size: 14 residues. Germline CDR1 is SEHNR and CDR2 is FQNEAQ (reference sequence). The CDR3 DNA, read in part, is TGTGCCAGCAGCACAGGACAGGGGTGGAATGAG. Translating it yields CASSTGQGWNE. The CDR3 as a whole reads CASSTGQGWNEQFF.

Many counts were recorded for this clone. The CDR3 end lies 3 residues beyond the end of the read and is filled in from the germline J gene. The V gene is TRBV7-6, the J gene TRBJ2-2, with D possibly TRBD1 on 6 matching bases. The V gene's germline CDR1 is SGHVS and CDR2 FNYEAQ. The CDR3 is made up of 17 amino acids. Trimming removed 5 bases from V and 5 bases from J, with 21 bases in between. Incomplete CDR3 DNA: TGTGCCAGCAGCCCATACAGGGCAGGGCTATTGACCGGGGAG. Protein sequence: CASSPYRAGLLTGE. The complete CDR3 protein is CASSPYRAGLLTGELFF.

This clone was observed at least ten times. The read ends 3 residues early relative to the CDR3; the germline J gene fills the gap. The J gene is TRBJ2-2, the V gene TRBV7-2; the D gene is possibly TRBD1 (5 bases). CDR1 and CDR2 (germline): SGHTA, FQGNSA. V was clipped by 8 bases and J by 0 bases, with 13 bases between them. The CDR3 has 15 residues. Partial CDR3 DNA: TGTGCCAGCTCCCCGCTCAGGGCGAACACCGGGGAG. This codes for CASSPLRANTGE. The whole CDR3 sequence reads CASSPLRANTGELFF.

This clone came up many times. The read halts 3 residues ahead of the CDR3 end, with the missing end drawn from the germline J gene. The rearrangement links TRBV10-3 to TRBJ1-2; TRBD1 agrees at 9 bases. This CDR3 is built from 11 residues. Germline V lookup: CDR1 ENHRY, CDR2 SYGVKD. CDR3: CATRDREGYTF. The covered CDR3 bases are TGTGCCACCCGGGACAGGGAAGGC.

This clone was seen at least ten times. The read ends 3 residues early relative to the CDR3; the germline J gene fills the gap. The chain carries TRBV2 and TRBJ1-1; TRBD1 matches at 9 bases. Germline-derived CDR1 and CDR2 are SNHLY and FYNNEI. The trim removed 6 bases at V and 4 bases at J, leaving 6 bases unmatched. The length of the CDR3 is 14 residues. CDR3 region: CASRSGQGFTEAFF. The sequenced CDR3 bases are TGTGCCAGCAGGTCGGGACAGGGTTTCACTGAA.

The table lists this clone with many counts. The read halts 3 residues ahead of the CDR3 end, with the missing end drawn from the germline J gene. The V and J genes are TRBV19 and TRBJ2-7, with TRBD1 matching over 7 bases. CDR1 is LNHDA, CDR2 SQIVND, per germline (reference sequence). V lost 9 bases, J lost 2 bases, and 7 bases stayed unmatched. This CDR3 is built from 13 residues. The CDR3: CASSTGHPYEQYF. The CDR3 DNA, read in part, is TGTGCCAGCTCGACAGGGCATCCCTACGAG.

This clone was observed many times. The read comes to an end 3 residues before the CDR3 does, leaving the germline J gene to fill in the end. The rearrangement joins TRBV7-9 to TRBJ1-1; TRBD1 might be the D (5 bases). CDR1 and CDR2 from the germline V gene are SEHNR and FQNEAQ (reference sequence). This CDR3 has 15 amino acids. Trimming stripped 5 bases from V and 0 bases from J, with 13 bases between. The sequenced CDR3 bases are TGTGCCAGCAGCCAGATGACAGATATGAACACTGAA. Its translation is CASSQMTDMNTE. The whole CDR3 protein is CASSQMTDMNTEAFF.

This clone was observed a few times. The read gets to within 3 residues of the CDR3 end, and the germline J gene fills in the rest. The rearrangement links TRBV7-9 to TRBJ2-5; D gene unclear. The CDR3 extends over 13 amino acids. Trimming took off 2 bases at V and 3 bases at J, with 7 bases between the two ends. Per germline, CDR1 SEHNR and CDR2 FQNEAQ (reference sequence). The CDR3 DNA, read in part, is TGTGCCAGCAGCTTACCCCCAAAAGAGACC. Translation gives CASSLPPKET. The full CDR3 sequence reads CASSLPPKETQYF.

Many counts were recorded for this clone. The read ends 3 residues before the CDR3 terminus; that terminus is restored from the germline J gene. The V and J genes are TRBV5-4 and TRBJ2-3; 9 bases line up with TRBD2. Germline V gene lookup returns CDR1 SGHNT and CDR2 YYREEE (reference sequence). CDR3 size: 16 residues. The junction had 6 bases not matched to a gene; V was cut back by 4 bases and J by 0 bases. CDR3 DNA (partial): TGTGCCAGCAGCATGGGCGGGGGGGGTAGCACAGATACG. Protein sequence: CASSMGGGGSTDT. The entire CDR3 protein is CASSMGGGGSTDTQYF.

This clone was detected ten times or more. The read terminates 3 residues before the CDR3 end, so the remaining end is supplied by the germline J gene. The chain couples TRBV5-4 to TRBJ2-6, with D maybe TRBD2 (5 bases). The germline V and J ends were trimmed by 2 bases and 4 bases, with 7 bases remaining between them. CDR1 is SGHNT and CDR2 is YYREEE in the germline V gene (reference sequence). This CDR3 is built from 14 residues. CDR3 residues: CASSLEGGANVLTF. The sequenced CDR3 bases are TGTGCCAGCAGCTTAGAGGGCGGGGCCAACGTC.

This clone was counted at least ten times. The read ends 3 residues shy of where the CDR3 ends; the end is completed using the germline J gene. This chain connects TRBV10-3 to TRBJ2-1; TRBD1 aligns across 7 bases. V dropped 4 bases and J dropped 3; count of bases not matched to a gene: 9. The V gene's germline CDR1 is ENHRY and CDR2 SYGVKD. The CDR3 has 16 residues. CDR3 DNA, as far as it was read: TGTGCCATCAGTGCGGCGACAGGGCAAGGCTACAATGAG. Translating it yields CAISAATGQGYNE. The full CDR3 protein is CAISAATGQGYNEQFF.

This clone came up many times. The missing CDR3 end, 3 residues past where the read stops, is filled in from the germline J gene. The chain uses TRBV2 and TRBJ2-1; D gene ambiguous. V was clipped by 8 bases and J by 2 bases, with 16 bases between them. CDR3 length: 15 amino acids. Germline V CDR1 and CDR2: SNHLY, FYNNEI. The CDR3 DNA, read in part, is TGTGCCAGCGCGGTCGGCAGTGTCCCCTACAATGAG. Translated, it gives CASAVGSVPYNE. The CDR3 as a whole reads CASAVGSVPYNEQFF.

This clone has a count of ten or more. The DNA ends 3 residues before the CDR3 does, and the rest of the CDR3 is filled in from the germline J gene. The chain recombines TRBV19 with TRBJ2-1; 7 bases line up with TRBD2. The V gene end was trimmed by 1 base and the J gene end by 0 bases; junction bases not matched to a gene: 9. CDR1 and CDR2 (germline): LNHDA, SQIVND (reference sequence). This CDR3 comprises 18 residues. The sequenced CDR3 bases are TGTGCCAGTAGTATAGGCCGTCTGGGCGGGAGCTCCTACAATGAG. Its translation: CASSIGRLGGSSYNE. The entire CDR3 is CASSIGRLGGSSYNEQFF. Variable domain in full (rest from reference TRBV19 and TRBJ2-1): DGGITQSPKYLFRKEGQNVTLSCEQNLNHDAMYWYRQDPGQGLRLIYYSQIVNDFQKGDIAEGYSVSREKKESFPLTVTSAQKNPTAFYLCASSIGRLGGSSYNEQFFGPGTRLTVL.

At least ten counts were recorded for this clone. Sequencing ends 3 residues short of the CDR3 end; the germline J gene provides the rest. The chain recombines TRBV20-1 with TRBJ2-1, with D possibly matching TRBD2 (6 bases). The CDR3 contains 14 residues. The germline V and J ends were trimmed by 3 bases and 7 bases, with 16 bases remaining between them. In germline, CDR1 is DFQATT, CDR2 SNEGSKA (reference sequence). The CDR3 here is CSASPGLSTNEQFF. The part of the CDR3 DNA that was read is TGCAGTGCTAGCCCCGGACTAAGTACAAATGAG.

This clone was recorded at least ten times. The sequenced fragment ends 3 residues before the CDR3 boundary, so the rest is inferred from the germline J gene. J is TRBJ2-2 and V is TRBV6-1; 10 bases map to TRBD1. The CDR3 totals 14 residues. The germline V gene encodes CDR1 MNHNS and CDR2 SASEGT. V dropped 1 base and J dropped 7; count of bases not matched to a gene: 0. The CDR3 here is CASSEGTGGGELFF. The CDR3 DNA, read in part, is TGTGCCAGCAGTGAAGGGACAGGGGGCGGGGAG.